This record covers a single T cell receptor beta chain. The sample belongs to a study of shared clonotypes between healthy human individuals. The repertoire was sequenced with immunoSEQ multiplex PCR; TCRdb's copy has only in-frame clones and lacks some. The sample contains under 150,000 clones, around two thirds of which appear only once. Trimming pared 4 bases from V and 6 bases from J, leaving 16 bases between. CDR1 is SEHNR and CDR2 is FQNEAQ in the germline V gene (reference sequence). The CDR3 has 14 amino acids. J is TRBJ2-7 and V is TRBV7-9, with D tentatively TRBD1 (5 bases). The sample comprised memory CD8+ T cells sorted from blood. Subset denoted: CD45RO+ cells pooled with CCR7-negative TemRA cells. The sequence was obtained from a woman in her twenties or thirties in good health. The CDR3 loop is CASSSDNRSPEQYF. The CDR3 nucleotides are TGTGCCAGCAGCTCTGACAACAGGAGTCCCGAGCAGTACTTC.